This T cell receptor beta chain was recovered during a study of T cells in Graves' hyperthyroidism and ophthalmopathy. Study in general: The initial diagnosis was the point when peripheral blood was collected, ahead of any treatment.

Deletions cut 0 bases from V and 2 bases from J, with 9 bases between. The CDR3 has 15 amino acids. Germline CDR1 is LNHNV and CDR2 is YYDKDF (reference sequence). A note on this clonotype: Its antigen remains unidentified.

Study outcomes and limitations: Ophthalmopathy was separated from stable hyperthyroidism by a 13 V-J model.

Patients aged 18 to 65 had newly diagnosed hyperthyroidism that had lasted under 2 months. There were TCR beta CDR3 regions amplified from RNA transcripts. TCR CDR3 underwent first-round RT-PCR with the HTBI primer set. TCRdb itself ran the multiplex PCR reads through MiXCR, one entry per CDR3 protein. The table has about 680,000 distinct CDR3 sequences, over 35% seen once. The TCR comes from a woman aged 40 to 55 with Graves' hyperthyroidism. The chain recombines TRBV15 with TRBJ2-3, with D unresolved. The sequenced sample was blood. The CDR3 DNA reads TGTGCCACCAGCAGAGATCGGCCAAACACAGATACGCAGTATTTT. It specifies CATSRDRPNTDTQYF.